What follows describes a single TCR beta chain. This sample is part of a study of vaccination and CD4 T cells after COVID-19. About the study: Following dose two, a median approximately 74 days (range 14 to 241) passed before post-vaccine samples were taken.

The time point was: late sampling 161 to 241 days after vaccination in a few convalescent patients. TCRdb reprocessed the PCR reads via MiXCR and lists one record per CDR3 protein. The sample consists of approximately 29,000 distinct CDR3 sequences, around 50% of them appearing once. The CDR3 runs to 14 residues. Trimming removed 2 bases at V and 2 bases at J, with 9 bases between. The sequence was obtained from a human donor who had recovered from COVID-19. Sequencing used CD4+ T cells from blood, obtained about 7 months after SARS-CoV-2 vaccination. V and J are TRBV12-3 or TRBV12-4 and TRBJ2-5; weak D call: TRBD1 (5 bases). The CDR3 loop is CASSLRQLQETQYF. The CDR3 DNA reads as TGTGCCAGCAGTTTAAGACAGCTTCAAGAGACCCAGTACTTC.